This T cell receptor (beta chain) was identified during a study of T cell responses to AZD1222 COVID-19 vaccine (dated by TCRdb to about 2021). Concerning the study at large: AZD1222 recipients with second doses at about 4 weeks or about 12 weeks were pooled, because spike-specific TCR depth and breadth did not differ between schedules. TCR sequencing covered some 240 trial participants: about 210 given two doses of AZD1222 and 26 given two doses of MenACWY control vaccine. Trial participants were enrolled into age subgroups of 18-55, 56-69 and 70-plus years, which contained roughly 150, 30 and 60 TCR-sequenced participants, respectively.

Per the publication, the time point label means: baseline before first vaccination. The vaccinee samples were drawn from two UK trials, COV001 and COV002, one of which was a single-blind randomized controlled phase 2/3 trial testing AZD1222 (ChAdOx1 nCoV-19) in healthy adults. For TCRbeta chain sequencing, PBMC samples were collected from trial participants at day 0 and at day 28 after the second dose. Relative to germline, V is missing 4 bases and J is missing 1 base, with 5 bases of the junction outside any gene match. CDR1 is given as SGDLS and CDR2 as YYNGEE, both from the germline V gene. The CDR3 numbers 15 residues from cysteine through phenylalanine. Kept here is only the CDR3 DNA, which spans 45 bases and is read in frame from base 1. What the authors observed across the whole study: Conclusions about previously exposed vaccinees were limited because only five to seven AZD1222 recipients were SARS-CoV-2 seropositive at baseline. The vaccine-associated CD4 TCRs covered the entire spike protein, and the dominant responses fell in regions 160-218 and 743-854. The 56-69-year group was small, and its depth increase did not reach significance, likely because of low power. After two AZD1222 doses, both the breadth and the depth of spike-specific TCRs were significantly higher than at day 0 and than in MenACWY recipients. Reportedly, almost half of the unique spike-specific TCRs recognized epitopes lying outside the regions that are mutated in the B.1.351 and B.1.1.7 variants. No day 14 peak-response samples were available, so repertoires were characterized only after the peak T cell response. Participants were mostly white British, with more females than males. The authors suggested clonal diversity may have been underestimated.

The CDR3 regions of human TCRbeta chains were analyzed by immunosequencing. In the original analysis: Repertoire TCRs were checked for matches against a reference library of SARS-CoV-2-specific TCRs that had been generated using the MIRA antigen-specificity platform. Breadth was defined as the fraction of unique TCRs that were SARS-CoV-2-associated. Depth was defined as the fraction of total T cells that were SARS-CoV-2-associated. Each spike-specific TCR was assigned to its reactive spike region and to a CD4 or CD8 class using the MIRA data. Log10-transformed breadth and depth values were compared by one-way ANOVA with Sidak's multiple comparisons tests. This immuneACCESS table, as held by TCRdb, lists in-frame sequences with V and J called but not all clones. Of the missing ones, under half trace to an unresolved V gene in checked studies; the others have no known cause. The DNA gave D and trimming, while V, J and clone size come from that table. The sample table records roughly 120,000 clones; around nine tenths of these occur just once. The biggest ten clones account for over 2.5% of the sample.

A note on this clone: Its antigen specificity is not known. Base qualities are not provided; no much larger clone lies one nucleotide away.

The origin of this receptor is an adult in good health. This chain joins TRBV9 to TRBJ2-1, with TRBD1 matching 7 junction bases. The specimen comprised peripheral blood, sampled on day 0 of AZD1222 vaccination. The CDR3 reads as follows: CASSKGQSSYNEQFF. The DNA sequence is TGTGCCAGCAGCAAGGGACAGAGTTCCTACAATGAGCAGTTCTTC.